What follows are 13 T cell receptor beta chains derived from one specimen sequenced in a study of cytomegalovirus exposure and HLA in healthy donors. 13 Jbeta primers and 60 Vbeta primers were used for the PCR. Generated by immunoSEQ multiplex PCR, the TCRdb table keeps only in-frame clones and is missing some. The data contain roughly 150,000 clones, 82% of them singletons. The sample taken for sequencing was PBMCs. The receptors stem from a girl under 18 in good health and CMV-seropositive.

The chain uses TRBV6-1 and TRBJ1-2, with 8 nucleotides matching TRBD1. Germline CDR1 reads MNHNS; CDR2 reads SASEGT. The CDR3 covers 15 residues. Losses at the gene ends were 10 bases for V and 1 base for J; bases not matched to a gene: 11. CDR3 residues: CATRTGTFFNYGYTF. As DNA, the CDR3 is TGTGCCACCCGGACAGGGACCTTTTTTAACTATGGCTACACCTTC.

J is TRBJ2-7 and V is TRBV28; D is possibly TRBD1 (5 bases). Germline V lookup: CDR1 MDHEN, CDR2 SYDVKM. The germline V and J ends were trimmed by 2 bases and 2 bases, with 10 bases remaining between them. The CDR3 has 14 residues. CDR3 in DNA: TGTGCCAGCAGTTTACGTCAGGGCCCCTACGAGCAGTACTTC. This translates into CASSLRQGPYEQYF.

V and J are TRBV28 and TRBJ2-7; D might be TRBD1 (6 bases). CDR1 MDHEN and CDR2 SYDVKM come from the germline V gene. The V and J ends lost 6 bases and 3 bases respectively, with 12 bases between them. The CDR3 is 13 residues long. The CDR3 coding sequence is TGTGCCAGCAGGCATGGGGGCCACTACGAGCAGTACTTC. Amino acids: CASRHGGHYEQYF.

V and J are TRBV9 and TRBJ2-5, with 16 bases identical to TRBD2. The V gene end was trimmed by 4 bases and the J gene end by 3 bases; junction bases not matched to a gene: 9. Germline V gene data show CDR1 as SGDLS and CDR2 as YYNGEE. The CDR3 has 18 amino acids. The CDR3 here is CASSPGLAGGPGKETQYF. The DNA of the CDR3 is TGTGCCAGCAGCCCGGGACTAGCGGGAGGGCCAGGGAAAGAGACCCAGTACTTC. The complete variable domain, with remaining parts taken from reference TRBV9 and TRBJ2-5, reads DSGVTQTPKHLITATGQRVTLRCSPRSGDLSVYWYQQSLDQGLQFLIQYYNGEERAKGNILERFSAQQFPDLHSELNLSSLELGDSALYFCASSPGLAGGPGKETQYFGPGTRLLVL.

In DNA, the CDR3 is TGCGCCAGCAGCTCCCGGGTTAGCGGGAGTGATGAGCAGTTCTTC. Translation gives CASSSRVSGSDEQFF. The rearrangement uses TRBV4-1 and TRBJ2-1, with TRBD2 matching over 9 bases. The CDR3 totals 15 residues. Trimming cost V 5 bases and J 8 bases; bases outside gene matches: 10. Germline V gene data show CDR1 as MGHRA and CDR2 as YSYEKL.

The CDR3 loop reads CASSSLRGRLGGTEAFF. The CDR3 DNA follows: TGTGCCAGCAGTTCGCTAAGGGGCCGATTGGGAGGAACTGAAGCTTTCTTT. The J gene is TRBJ1-1, the V gene TRBV28, with a tentative D call TRBD1 (5 bases). This CDR3 has 17 amino acids. The V and J ends lost 4 bases and 5 bases respectively, with 23 bases between them. Germline CDR1 and CDR2: MDHEN and SYDVKM.

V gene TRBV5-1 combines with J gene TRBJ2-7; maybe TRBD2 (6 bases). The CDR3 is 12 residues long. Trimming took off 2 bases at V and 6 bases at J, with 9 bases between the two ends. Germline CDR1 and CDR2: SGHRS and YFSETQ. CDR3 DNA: TGCGCCAGCAGCTTCGACGGGAGCGAGCAGTACTTC. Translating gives CASSFDGSEQYF. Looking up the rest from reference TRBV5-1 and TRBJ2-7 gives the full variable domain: KAGVTQTPRYLIKTRGQQVTLSCSPISGHRSVSWYQQTPGQGLQFLFEYFSETQRNKGNFPGRFSGRQFSNSRSEMNVSTLELGDSALYLCASSFDGSEQYFGPGTRLTVT.

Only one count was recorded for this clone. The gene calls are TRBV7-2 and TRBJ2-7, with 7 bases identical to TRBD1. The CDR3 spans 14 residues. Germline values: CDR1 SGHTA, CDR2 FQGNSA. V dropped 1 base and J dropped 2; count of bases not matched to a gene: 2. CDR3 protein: CASSLGGGAYEQYF. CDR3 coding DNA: TGTGCCAGCAGCTTAGGAGGGGGCGCCTACGAGCAGTACTTC.

CDR3 protein: CASSLKGDETQYF. The CDR3 nucleotides read TGTGCCAGCAGTTTAAAAGGGGATGAGACCCAGTACTTC. The gene calls are TRBV27 and TRBJ2-5; D is perhaps TRBD1 (5 bases). Trimming took off 2 bases at V and 5 bases at J, with 9 bases between the two ends. The CDR3 covers 13 residues. Germline CDR1 reads MNHEY; CDR2 reads SMNVEV (reference sequence).

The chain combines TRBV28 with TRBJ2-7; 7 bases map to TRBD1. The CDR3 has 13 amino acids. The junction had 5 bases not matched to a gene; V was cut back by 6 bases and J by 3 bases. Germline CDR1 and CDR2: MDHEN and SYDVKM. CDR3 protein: CASSTTGVYEQYF. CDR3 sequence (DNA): TGTGCCAGCAGCACCACAGGGGTCTACGAGCAGTACTTC.

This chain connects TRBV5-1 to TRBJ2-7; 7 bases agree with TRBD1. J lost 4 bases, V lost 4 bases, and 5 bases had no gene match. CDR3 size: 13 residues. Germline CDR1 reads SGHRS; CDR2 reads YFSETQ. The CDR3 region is CASSATGVYEQYF. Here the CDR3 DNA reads TGCGCCAGCAGCGCCACAGGGGTGTACGAGCAGTACTTC.

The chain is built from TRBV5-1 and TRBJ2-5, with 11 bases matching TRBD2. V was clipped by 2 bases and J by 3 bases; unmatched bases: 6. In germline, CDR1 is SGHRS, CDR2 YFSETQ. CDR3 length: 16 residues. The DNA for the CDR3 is TGCGCCAGCAGCTTTTCTAGCGGGAGGCCCGAAGAGACCCAGTACTTC. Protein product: CASSFSSGRPEETQYF.

The CDR3 DNA sequence: TGCGCCAGCATAGGAGAGTCTTTTGAGACCCAGTACTTC. Amino acid sequence: CASIGESFETQYF. J is TRBJ2-5 and V is TRBV5-1; D gene ambiguous. This CDR3 contains 13 residues. The germline V and J ends were trimmed by 6 bases and 5 bases, with 14 bases remaining between them. Germline V lookup: CDR1 SGHRS, CDR2 YFSETQ. Full variable domain (outside the CDR3, taken from reference TRBV5-1 and TRBJ2-5): KAGVTQTPRYLIKTRGQQVTLSCSPISGHRSVSWYQQTPGQGLQFLFEYFSETQRNKGNFPGRFSGRQFSNSRSEMNVSTLELGDSALYLCASIGESFETQYFGPGTRLLVL.